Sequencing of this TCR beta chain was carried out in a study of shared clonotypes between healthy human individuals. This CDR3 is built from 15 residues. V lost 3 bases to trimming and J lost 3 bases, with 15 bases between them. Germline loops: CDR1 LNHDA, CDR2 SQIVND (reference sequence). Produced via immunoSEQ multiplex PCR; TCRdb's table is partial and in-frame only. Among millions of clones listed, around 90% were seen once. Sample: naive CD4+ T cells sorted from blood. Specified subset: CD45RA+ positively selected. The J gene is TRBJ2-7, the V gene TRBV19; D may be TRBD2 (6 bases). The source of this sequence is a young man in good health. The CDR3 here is CASSIGQAGGYEQYF. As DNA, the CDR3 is TGTGCCAGTAGTATCGGGCAAGCCGGGGGCTACGAGCAGTACTTC.